The 22 T cell receptor beta chains below come from one sample, sequenced in a study of blood T cell repertoires in COVID-19. The method was immunoSEQ multiplex PCR; TCRdb's version includes in-frame clones alone and lacks a portion of them. The data hold about 260,000 clones, with about 89% observed a single time. The sample taken for sequencing was peripheral blood. These TCRs come from a woman aged 40-49 years who had recovered from COVID-19.

This chain links TRBV7-9 with TRBJ2-1, with unresolved D. The CDR3 spans 10 residues. V was pared by 11 bases and J by 7 bases, with 9 bases between. The germline V gene encodes CDR1 SEHNR and CDR2 FQNEAQ (reference sequence). CDR3 sequence reads: CARSNNEQFF. The CDR3 DNA sequence: TGTGCCCGGAGTAATAATGAGCAGTTCTTC.

J is TRBJ1-1 and V is TRBV5-6, with TRBD1 identical over 7 bases. CDR1 is SGHDT and CDR2 is YYEEEE in the germline V gene. V gave up 4 bases and J gave up 13 bases; unmatched junction bases: 13. CDR3 size: 13 residues. This CDR3 reads CASSLGWQGGCFF. CDR3 bases: TGTGCCAGCAGCCTGGGTTGGCAGGGGGGTTGTTTCTTT.

The rearrangement links TRBV19 to TRBJ2-7; no clear D gene. Trimming took 0 bases from V and 3 from J, leaving 6 bases between them. The CDR3 loop spans 13 amino acids. CDR1 is LNHDA, CDR2 SQIVND, per germline (reference sequence). The CDR3 loop is CASSIEGRYEQYF. The CDR3 nucleotides read TGTGCCAGTAGTATAGAGGGCCGCTACGAGCAGTACTTC.

In nucleotides, the CDR3 is TGTGCCAGCTCACGCCAATATGGGGGGACAGCGAACACTGAAGCTTTCTTT. As protein: CASSRQYGGTANTEAFF. J is TRBJ1-1 and V is TRBV18; 7 nucleotides agree with TRBD1. The V gene's germline CDR1 is KGHSH and CDR2 LQKENI. This CDR3 has 17 residues. The J segment lost 1 base and the V segment lost 4 bases, leaving 12 bases of the junction unmatched.

This chain joins TRBV5-4 and TRBJ1-2; weak D call: TRBD1 (6 bases). Trimming took off 3 bases at V and 0 bases at J, with 18 bases between the two ends. Looked up from germline, CDR1 is SGHNT and CDR2 is YYREEE (reference sequence). This CDR3 has 17 amino acids. CDR3 loop: CASSSNFGTTSNYGYTF. The CDR3 coding sequence is TGTGCCAGCAGCTCGAATTTCGGGACAACCTCTAACTATGGCTACACCTTC.

The V call is TRBV4-2, the J call TRBJ2-1; D perhaps matches TRBD1 (5 bases). The CDR3 runs 14 residues. Germline assignment: CDR1 LGHNA and CDR2 YNFKEQ. The V and J ends lost 0 bases and 6 bases respectively, with 9 bases between them. CDR3 loop: CASSQDWQGNEQFF. CDR3 sequence (DNA): TGTGCCAGCAGCCAAGATTGGCAGGGCAATGAGCAGTTCTTC.

The V gene is TRBV5-6, the J gene TRBJ1-3; maybe TRBD1 (6 bases). Germline CDR1 and CDR2: SGHDT and YYEEEE. CDR3 length: 13 residues. The V and J ends lost 4 bases and 4 bases respectively, with 9 bases between them. The CDR3 protein is CASSTGTGNTIYF. CDR3 bases: TGTGCCAGCAGCACAGGGACCGGAAACACCATATATTTT.

V is TRBV4-1 and J is TRBJ1-2; D is unclear. The CDR3 contains 17 residues. CDR1 and CDR2 from the germline V gene are MGHRA and YSYEKL. V was shortened by 4 bases and J by 4 bases, with 22 bases between the two germline ends. The CDR3 DNA is TGCGCCAGCAGCCGCAAACCCCCCACAGACCCGATCTATGGCTACACCTTC. Its translation is CASSRKPPTDPIYGYTF.

The chain has TRBV7-2 and TRBJ2-7, with no clear D. CDR1 and CDR2 (germline): SGHTA, FQGNSA. V was trimmed by 5 bases and J by 5 bases, leaving 16 bases between them. The CDR3 totals 14 residues. Written as DNA, the CDR3 is TGTGCCAGCAGCCCCGTCGTGGGCCAAGACGAGCAGTACTTC. Amino acids: CASSPVVGQDEQYF.

This rearrangement joins TRBV18 to TRBJ1-2; 8 nucleotides agree with TRBD1. The V and J ends lost 2 bases and 8 bases, in that order; junction bases with no gene match: 10. This CDR3 contains 15 residues. Per germline, CDR1 KGHSH and CDR2 LQKENI. The CDR3 coding sequence is TGTGCCAGCTCACCAAAGGCAGGGGGCGCGCGGGGCTACACCTTC. This codes for CASSPKAGGARGYTF.

The rearrangement links TRBV6-4 to TRBJ1-4; unclear D gene. V gave up 0 bases and J gave up 3 bases, with 11 bases separating them. This CDR3 is 16 amino acids long. Germline V gene lookup returns CDR1 MRHNA and CDR2 SNTAGT. The CDR3 DNA is TGTGCCAGCAGTGACTCGGAGGCAGTCCCTAATGAAAAACTGTTTTTT. The encoded protein is CASSDSEAVPNEKLFF.

The chain is built from TRBV15 and TRBJ1-5, with D possibly matching TRBD1 (5 bases). Germline-derived CDR1 and CDR2 are LNHNV and YYDKDF (reference sequence). The length of the CDR3 is 15 residues. The V end was cut by 3 bases, the J end by 1 base, with 10 bases between. CDR3 region: CATSSLDRSNQPQHF. As DNA, the CDR3 is TGTGCCACCAGCAGCCTCGACAGAAGCAATCAGCCCCAGCATTTT.

This clone was counted between two and nine times. The rearrangement uses TRBV5-6 and TRBJ1-1; possibly TRBD1 for D (6 bases). With 4 bases removed from V and 6 bases from J, the gap between germline ends came to 16 bases. In germline, CDR1 is SGHDT, CDR2 YYEEEE. The CDR3 covers 14 residues. CDR3 sequence (DNA): TGTGCCAGCAGCCCCGGACAGAGGCTCCCTGAAGCTTTCTTT. As protein: CASSPGQRLPEAFF. Full variable domain (remainder filled in from reference TRBV5-6 and TRBJ1-1): DAGVTQSPTHLIKTRGQQVTLRCSPKSGHDTVSWYQQALGQGPQFIFQYYEEEERQRGNFPDRFSGHQFPNYSSELNVNALLLGDSALYLCASSPGQRLPEAFFGQGTRLTVV.

The rearrangement joins TRBV2 to TRBJ1-1; 8 nucleotides agree with TRBD1. Germline CDR1 SNHLY, CDR2 FYNNEI. V was clipped by 4 bases and J by 5 bases; unmatched bases: 3. CDR3 length: 13 amino acids. CDR3 region: CASSGTGMTEAFF. CDR3 DNA sequence: TGTGCCAGCAGTGGGACAGGGATGACTGAAGCTTTCTTT.

This sequence joins TRBV5-1 and TRBJ2-7; D possibly corresponds to TRBD2 (6 bases). Per germline, CDR1 SGHRS and CDR2 YFSETQ. The V end was cut by 2 bases, the J end by 7 bases, with 13 bases between. The CDR3 contains 13 residues. CDR3 DNA: TGCGCCAGCAGCTTAGAAAGGGAGGCAGAGCAGTACTTC. This sequence encodes CASSLEREAEQYF.

This clone was observed once. V usage is TRBV5-5 and J usage is TRBJ2-1; 7 nucleotides align to TRBD1. V was pared by 3 bases and J by 1 base, with 13 bases of the junction left unmatched. The CDR3 totals 18 residues. The germline CDR1 and CDR2 sequences are SGHKS and YYEKEE (reference sequence). The CDR3 region is CASSWATLDRWSYNEQFF. CDR3 in DNA: TGTGCCAGCAGCTGGGCCACTTTGGACAGGTGGTCCTACAATGAGCAGTTCTTC. The entire variable domain, with the rest obtained from reference TRBV5-5 and TRBJ2-1, is as follows: DAGVTQSPTHLIKTRGQQVTLRCSPISGHKSVSWYQQVLGQGPQFIFQYYEKEERGRGNFPDRFSARQFPNYSSELNVNALLLGDSALYLCASSWATLDRWSYNEQFFGPGTRLTVL.

The rearrangement joins TRBV27 to TRBJ1-6; 7 bases line up with TRBD1. The V gene's germline CDR1 is MNHEY and CDR2 SMNVEV (reference sequence). This CDR3 comprises 15 residues. The V and J ends lost 5 bases and 5 bases, in that order; junction bases with no gene match: 6. CDR3 loop: CASSLLTGDNSPLHF. The CDR3 coding sequence is TGTGCCAGCAGTCTTCTTACAGGGGATAATTCACCCCTCCACTTT.

The rearrangement uses TRBV6-5 and TRBJ1-1, with unresolved D. CDR3 length: 15 residues. V was shortened by 7 bases and J by 1 base, with 16 bases between the two germline ends. Germline CDR1 and CDR2: MNHEY and SVGAGI. The CDR3 region has the DNA TGTGCCAGCACCCCTTTAGCATTCCCGAACACTGAAGCTTTCTTT. Its protein is CASTPLAFPNTEAFF.

This clone was seen a single time. CDR3 residues: CASRGEGDYGYTF. CDR3 coding DNA: TGTGCCAGCAGGGGTGAAGGGGACTATGGCTACACCTTC. The chain couples TRBV2 to TRBJ1-2; tentatively, D is TRBD1 (5 bases). This CDR3 is 13 amino acids long. The ends were cut back, 6 bases at V and 3 bases at J, with 11 bases in the middle. Germline V CDR1 and CDR2: SNHLY, FYNNEI.

The rearrangement joins TRBV7-6 to TRBJ1-1; D is uncertain. The CDR3 is 15 residues long. CDR1 is SGHVS and CDR2 is FNYEAQ in the germline V gene. V shed 5 bases and J shed 6 bases, with 19 bases lying between them. Written as DNA, the CDR3 is TGTGCCAGCAGCCCGCGAGAGTGGGGAGGAGCTGAAGCTTTCTTT. Translation gives CASSPREWGGAEAFF.

A word on this clone: The limits of the CDR3 on the DNA are not certain, so only TCRdb's listed CDR3 is given. The CDR3 is CASSKVGRGSTNEKLFF. The genes are TRBV21-1 and TRBJ1-4; the D call TRBD1 from the table was never checked on the DNA. TRBV21-1 is a pseudogene segment. The CDR3 spans 17 residues, counting both ends.

J is TRBJ1-2 and V is TRBV20-1; TRBD1 matches at 7 bases. The CDR3 is 11 residues long. Germline CDR1 is DFQATT and CDR2 is SNEGSKA (reference sequence). V trimming: 3 bases; J trimming: 11 bases; junction bases outside the gene matches: 6. The chain's CDR3 is CSARTGTVYTF. The CDR3 region has the DNA TGCAGTGCTAGGACCGGGACAGTGTACACCTTC.